What follows describes a single T cell receptor beta chain. This CDR3 has 15 amino acids. Germline CDR1 is SGHVS and CDR2 is FNYEAQ. V shed 6 bases and J 1 base; nucleotides not matched to a gene: 3. This sample was taken from a study of blood T cell repertoires in COVID-19. Study in general: Donors in the United States, Italy and Spain gave samples during acute or convalescent COVID-19.

As processed by the authors: Nucleated cell number was recorded as an estimate derived from reference gene primer amplification. Assay: immunoSEQ multiplex PCR; the TCRdb copy retains only in-frame clones and omits some. V and J calls and clone size are those listed in that table; D and trimming were worked out from the DNA. This table has approximately 200,000 clones, roughly three quarters appearing once. The clonotype originates from a man in his sixties with active or convalescent COVID-19. This rearrangement joins TRBV7-6 to TRBJ2-2, with 9 positions matching TRBD2. The sequencing sample was made of peripheral blood. The CDR3 region has the DNA TGTGCCAGCAGAGGACTAGCGAAGAACACCGGGGAGCTGTTTTTT. This gives the protein CASRGLAKNTGELFF.